This entry describes one TCR beta chain. The junction does not match germline at one end; this may be a read error. This entry is derived from a study of blood T cell repertoires in COVID-19. For the study at large: Specimens from acute and convalescent COVID-19 originated in the United States, Italy and Spain. PBMCs, B-cell-depleted T cells, or T cells provided the cDNA or gDNA that made up the material.

The CDR3 length is 14 residues. Per the germline V gene, CDR1 is MNHEY and CDR2 is SVGAGI. Original analysis: How many nucleated cells were present was estimated from reference gene primer amplification. Sequenced by immunoSEQ multiplex PCR; TCRdb stores in-frame clones only, minus some. D and trimming were read from the DNA, whereas the V and J calls and clone size are those reported in that table. The table has under 4,500 clones, around 80% seen once. The source material was peripheral blood. The TCR comes from a human donor with active or convalescent COVID-19. The donor label of this sample is uncertain. The V and J genes are TRBV6-5 and TRBJ2-7; no reliable D call. CDR3 in amino acids: CVSTSSPLTNEQYF. DNA of the CDR3: TGCGTTTCGACATCAAGCCCCCTAACAAACGAGCAGTACTTC.